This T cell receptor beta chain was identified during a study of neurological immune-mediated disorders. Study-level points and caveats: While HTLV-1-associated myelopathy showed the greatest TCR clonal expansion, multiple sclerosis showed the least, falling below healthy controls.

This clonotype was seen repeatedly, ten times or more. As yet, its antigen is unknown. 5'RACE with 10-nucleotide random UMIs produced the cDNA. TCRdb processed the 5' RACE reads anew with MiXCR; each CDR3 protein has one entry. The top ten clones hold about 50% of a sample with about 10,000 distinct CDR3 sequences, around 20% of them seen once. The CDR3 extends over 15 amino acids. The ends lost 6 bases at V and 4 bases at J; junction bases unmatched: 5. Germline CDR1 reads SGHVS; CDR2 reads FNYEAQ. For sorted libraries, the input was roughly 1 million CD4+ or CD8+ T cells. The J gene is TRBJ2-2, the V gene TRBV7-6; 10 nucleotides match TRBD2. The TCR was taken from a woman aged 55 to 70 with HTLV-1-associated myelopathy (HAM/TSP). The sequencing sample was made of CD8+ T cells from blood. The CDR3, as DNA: TGTGCCAGCAGGAGCGGGGGGGGTCGCACCGGGGAGCTGTTTTTT. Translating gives CASRSGGGRTGELFF.